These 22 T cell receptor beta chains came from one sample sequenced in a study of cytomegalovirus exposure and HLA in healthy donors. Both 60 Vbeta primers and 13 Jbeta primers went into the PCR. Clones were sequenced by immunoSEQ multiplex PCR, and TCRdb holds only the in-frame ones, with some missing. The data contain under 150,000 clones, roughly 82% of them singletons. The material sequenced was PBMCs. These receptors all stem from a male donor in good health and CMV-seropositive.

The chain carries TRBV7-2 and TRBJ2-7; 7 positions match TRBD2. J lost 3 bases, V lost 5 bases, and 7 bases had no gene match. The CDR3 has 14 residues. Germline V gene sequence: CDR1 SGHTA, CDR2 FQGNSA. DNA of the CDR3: TGTGCCAGCAGCGGGGAGGGGCGCTTCTACGAGCAGTACTTC. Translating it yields CASSGEGRFYEQYF.

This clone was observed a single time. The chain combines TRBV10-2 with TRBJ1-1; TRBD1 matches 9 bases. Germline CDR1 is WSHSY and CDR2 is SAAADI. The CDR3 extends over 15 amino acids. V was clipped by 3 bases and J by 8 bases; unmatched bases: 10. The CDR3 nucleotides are TGCGCCAGCAGTGAACCGGGACAGGGTCTAAAGGAAGCTTTCTTT. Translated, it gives CASSEPGQGLKEAFF.

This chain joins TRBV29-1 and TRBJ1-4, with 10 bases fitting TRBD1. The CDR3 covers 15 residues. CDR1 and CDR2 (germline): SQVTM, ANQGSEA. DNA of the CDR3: TGCAGAGAGGGTGGACAGGGGGGTACTAATGAAAAACTGTTTTTT. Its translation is CREGGQGGTNEKLFF.

The DNA of the CDR3 is TGTGCCAGCAGCTTAGCTGCCGGGACAGGCTATGGCTACACCTTC. It is translated as CASSLAAGTGYGYTF. V and J are TRBV7-2 and TRBJ1-2; 8 nucleotides line up with TRBD1. CDR1 and CDR2 (germline): SGHTA, FQGNSA. The trim removed 0 bases at V and 4 bases at J, leaving 4 bases unmatched. The CDR3 spans 15 residues.

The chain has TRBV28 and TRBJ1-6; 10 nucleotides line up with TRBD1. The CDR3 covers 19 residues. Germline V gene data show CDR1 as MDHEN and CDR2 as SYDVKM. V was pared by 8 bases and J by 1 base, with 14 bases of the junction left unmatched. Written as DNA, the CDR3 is TGTGCCAGCCGCCTGACAGGGGGCAATCTGAGATCCTATAATTCACCCCTCCACTTT. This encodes CASRLTGGNLRSYNSPLHF.

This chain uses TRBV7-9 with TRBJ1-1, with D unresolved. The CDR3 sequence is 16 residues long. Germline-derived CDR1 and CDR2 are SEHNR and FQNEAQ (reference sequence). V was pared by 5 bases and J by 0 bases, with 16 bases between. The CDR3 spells CASSPAAEIMNTEAFF. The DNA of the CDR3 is TGTGCCAGCAGCCCTGCGGCAGAGATCATGAACACTGAAGCTTTCTTT.

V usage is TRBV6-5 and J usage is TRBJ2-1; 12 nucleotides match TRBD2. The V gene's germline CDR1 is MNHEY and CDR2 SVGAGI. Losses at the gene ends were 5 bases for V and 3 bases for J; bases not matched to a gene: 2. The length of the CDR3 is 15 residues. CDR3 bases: TGTGCCAGCAGTAGACTAGCGGGAGTCTACAATGAGCAGTTCTTC. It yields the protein CASSRLAGVYNEQFF.

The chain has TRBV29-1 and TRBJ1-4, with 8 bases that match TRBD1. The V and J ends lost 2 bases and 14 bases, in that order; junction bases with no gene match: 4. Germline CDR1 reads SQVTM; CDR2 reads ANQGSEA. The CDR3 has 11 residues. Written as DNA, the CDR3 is TGCAGCGTTGAACGTGGACAGGGTCTGTTTTTT. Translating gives CSVERGQGLFF.

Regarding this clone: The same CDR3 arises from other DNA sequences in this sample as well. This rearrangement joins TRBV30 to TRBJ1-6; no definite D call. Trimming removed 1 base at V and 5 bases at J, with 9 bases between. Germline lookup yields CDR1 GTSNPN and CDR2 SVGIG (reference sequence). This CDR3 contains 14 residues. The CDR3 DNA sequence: TGTGCCTGGAGTGCGGGTCAAGATAATTCACCCCTCCACTTT. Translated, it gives CAWSAGQDNSPLHF.

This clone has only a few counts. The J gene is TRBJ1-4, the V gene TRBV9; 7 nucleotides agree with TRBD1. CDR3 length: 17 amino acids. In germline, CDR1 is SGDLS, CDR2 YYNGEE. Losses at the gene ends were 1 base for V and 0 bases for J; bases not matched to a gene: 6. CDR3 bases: TGTGCCAGCAGCGTAACGGACAGGCTTGCAACTAATGAAAAACTGTTTTTT. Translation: CASSVTDRLATNEKLFF.

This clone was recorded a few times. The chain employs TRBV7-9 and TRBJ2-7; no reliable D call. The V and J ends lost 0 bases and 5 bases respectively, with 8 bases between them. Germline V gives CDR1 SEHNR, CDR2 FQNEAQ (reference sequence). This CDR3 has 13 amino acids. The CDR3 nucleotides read TGTGCCAGCAGCTTAGCAAGACAAGACGAGCAGTACTTC. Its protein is CASSLARQDEQYF.

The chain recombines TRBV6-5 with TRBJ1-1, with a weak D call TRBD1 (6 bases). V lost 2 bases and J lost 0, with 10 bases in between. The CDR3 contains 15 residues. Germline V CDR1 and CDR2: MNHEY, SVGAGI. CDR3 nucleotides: TGTGCCAGCAGTTACGGGGGGGGCATGAACACTGAAGCTTTCTTT. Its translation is CASSYGGGMNTEAFF.

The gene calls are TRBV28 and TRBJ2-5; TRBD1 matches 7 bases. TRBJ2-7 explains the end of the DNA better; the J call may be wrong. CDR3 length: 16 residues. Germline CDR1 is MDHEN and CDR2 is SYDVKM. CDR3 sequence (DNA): TGTGCCAGCAGCTCGCCCCGGACAGGAGGCTCCTACGAGCAGTACTTC. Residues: CASSSPRTGGSYEQYF.

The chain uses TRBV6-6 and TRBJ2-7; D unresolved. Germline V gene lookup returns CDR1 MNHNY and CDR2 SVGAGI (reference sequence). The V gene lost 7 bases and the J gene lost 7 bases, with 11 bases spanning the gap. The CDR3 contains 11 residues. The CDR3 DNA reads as TGTGCCAGCACCGGTCTTGAGGAGCAGTACTTC. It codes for CASTGLEEQYF.

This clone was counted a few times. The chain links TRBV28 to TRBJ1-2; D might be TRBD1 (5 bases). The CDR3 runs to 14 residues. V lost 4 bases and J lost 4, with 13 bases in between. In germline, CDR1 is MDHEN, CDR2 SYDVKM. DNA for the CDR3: TGTGCCAGCAGTTGGGACTCGACAGTCTATGGCTACACCTTC. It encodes CASSWDSTVYGYTF.

The CDR3 protein is CASSLSGGTGELFF. The DNA of the CDR3 is TGTGCCAGTAGTTTATCAGGGGGCACCGGGGAGCTGTTTTTT. The chain combines TRBV19 with TRBJ2-2; 7 bases map to TRBD1. The germline V gene encodes CDR1 LNHDA and CDR2 SQIVND (reference sequence). The CDR3 is 14 residues long. The J segment lost 4 bases and the V segment lost 5 bases, leaving 4 bases of the junction unmatched.

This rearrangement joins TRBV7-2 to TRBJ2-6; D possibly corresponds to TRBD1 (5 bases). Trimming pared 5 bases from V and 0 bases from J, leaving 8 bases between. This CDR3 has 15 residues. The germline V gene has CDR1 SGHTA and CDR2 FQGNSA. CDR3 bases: TGTGCCAGCAGCCGACAGCTCTCTGGGGCCAACGTCCTGACTTTC. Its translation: CASSRQLSGANVLTF.

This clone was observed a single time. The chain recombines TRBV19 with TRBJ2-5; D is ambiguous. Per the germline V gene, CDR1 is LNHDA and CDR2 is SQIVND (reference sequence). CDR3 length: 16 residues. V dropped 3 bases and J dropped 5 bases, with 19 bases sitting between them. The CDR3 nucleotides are TGTGCCAGTAGTATCCGAGGTCTAGGAGAGTGGGAGACCCAGTACTTC. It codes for CASSIRGLGEWETQYF.

CDR3 amino acids: CASSFTGGGNYGYTF. For the CDR3, the DNA is TGTGCCAGCAGTTTCACAGGGGGTGGTAACTATGGCTACACCTTC. This rearrangement joins TRBV28 to TRBJ1-2, with 8 nucleotides matching TRBD1. The CDR3 is 15 residues long. Germline-derived CDR1 and CDR2 are MDHEN and SYDVKM. The J segment lost 1 base and the V segment lost 3 bases, leaving 4 bases of the junction unmatched.

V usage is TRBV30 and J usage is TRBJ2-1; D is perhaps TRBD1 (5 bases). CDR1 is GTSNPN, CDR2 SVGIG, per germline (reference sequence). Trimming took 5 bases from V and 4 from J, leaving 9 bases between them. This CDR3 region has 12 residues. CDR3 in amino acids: CAWGRGYNEQFF. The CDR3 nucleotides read TGTGCCTGGGGAAGGGGATACAATGAGCAGTTCTTC.

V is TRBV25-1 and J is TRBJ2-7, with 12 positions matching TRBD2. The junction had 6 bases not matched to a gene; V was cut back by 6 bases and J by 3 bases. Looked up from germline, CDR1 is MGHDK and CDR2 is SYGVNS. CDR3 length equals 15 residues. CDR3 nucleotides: TGTGCCAGCAGCCCTAGCGGGAGGGCCCTCTACGAGCAGTACTTC. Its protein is CASSPSGRALYEQYF.

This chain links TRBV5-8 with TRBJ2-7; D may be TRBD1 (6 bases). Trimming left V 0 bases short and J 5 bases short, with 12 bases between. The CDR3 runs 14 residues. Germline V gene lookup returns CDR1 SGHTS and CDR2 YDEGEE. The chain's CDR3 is CASSLAGDIDEQYF. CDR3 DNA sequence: TGTGCCAGCAGCTTGGCAGGGGATATCGACGAGCAGTACTTC.